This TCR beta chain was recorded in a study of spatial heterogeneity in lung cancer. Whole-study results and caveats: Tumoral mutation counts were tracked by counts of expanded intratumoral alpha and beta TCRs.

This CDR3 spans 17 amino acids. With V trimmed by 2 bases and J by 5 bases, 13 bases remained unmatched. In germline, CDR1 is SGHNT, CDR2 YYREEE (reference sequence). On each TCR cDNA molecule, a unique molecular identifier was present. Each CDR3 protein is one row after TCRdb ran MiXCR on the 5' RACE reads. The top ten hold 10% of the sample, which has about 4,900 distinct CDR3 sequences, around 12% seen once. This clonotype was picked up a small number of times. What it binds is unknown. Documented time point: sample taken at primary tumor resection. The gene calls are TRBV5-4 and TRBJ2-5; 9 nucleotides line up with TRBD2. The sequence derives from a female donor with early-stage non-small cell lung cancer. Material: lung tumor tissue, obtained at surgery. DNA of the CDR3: TGTGCCAGCAGCTTTCCCACCCCGGGACTAGCTGGTGAGACCCAGTACTTC. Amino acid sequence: CASSFPTPGLAGETQYF.